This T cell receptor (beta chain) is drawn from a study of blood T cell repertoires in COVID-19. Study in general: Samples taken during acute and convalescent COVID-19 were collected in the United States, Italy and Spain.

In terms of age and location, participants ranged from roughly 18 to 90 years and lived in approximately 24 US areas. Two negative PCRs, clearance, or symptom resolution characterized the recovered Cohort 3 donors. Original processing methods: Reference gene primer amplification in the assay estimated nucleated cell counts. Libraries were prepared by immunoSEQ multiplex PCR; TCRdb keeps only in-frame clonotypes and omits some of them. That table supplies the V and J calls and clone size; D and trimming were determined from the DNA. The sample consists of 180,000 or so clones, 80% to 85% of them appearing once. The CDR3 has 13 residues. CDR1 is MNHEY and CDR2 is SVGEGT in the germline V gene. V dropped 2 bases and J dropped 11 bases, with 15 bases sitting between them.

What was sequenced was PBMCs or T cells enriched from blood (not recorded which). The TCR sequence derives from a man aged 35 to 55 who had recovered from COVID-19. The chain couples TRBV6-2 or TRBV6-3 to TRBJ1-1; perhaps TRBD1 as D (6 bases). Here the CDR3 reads CASSYGQTSAAFF. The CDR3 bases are TGTGCCAGCAGTTACGGACAGACTTCGGCGGCTTTCTTT.